This TCR beta chain was identified during a study of response to subunit inactivated influenza vaccine. Overall study findings and caveats: A suggestion made by the authors is that each seasonal influenza vaccination recruits few new T cells.

Looked up from germline, CDR1 is LGHDT and CDR2 is YNNKEL (reference sequence). V lost 1 base and J 5 bases, leaving 1 base between the germline ends. CDR3 size: 11 residues. This clonotype was seen ten or more times. Its target is unknown. One entry per CDR3 protein results from TCRdb running MiXCR on the RT-PCR reads. The sample records about 650,000 distinct CDR3 sequences, approximately 14% being singletons. Sequencing was performed on PBMCs from blood, taken around 14 days before vaccination. This clonotype originated in a man over 45 who received an inactivated influenza vaccine. V and J are TRBV3-1 and TRBJ2-3; D is uncertain. In nucleotides, the CDR3 is TGTGCCAGCAGCCAAGGAGATACGCAGTATTTT. Translating gives CASSQGDTQYF.